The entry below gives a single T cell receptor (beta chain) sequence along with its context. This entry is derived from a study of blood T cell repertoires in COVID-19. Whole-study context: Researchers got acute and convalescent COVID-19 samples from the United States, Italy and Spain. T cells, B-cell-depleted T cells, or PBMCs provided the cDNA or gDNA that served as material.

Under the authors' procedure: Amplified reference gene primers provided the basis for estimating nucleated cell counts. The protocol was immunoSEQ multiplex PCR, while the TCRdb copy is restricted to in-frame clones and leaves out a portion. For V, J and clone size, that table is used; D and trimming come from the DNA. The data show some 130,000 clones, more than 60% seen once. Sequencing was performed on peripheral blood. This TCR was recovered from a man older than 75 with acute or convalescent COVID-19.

CDR3 DNA sequence: TGTGCCAGCAGCCAAGCTGGAACAGGTGCTGAAGCTTTCTTT. Encoded protein: CASSQAGTGAEAFF. This chain links TRBV3-1 (or the pseudogene TRBV3-2) with TRBJ1-1, with TRBD1 as a possible D gene (5 bases). Trimming left V 1 base short and J 6 bases short, with 12 bases between. Germline CDR1 reads LGHDT; CDR2 reads YNNKEL (reference sequence). This CDR3 is 14 amino acids long.